The next 3 T cell receptor beta chains were all read from a single sample in a study of blood T cell repertoires in COVID-19. This table comes from immunoSEQ multiplex PCR, and its TCRdb copy is limited to in-frame clones, with some not included. In the table there are a few hundred thousand clones, approximately 86% of which are singletons. The sequenced material came from peripheral blood. The receptors shown here come from a man aged 55 to 70 with acute or convalescent COVID-19.

The V gene is TRBV7-2, the J gene TRBJ1-3; D perhaps matches TRBD1 (5 bases). Germline CDR1 and CDR2: SGHTA and FQGNSA. The CDR3 totals 14 residues. Trimming shortened V by 2 bases and J by 1 base, and 6 bases separated the two germline ends. The CDR3 bases are TGTGCCAGCAGCTTAAGACAGTCTGGAAACACCATATATTTT. This translates into CASSLRQSGNTIYF.

V gene TRBV27 combines with J gene TRBJ2-1; 8 bases map to TRBD1. This CDR3 is 15 amino acids long. The germline V gene encodes CDR1 MNHEY and CDR2 SMNVEV (reference sequence). V trimming: 6 bases; J trimming: 5 bases; junction bases outside the gene matches: 9. As DNA, the CDR3 is TGTGCCAGCAGGACTCCAGGGGGCGCGGACAATGAGCAGTTCTTC. This codes for CASRTPGGADNEQFF.

This clone was observed a single time. Other DNA sequences in this specimen translate into the identical CDR3. The gene calls are TRBV6-2 or TRBV6-3 and TRBJ1-1; D remains ambiguous. V shed 3 bases and J shed 1 base, with 6 bases lying between them. CDR1 is MNHEY and CDR2 is SVGEGT in the germline V gene. The CDR3 is 13 amino acids. This chain's CDR3 is CASSYAGNTEAFF. The CDR3 nucleotides are TGTGCCAGCAGTTATGCCGGGAACACTGAAGCTTTCTTT.